Listed below are T cell receptor beta chains from one sample, sequenced in a study of blood T cell repertoires in COVID-19. The protocol was immunoSEQ multiplex PCR, while the TCRdb copy is restricted to in-frame clones and leaves out a portion. The table includes 150,000 to 200,000 clones, 84% detected once. The sequenced sample was PBMCs or T cells enriched from blood (not recorded which). The origin of the receptors is a woman between 50 and 59 years old who had recovered from COVID-19. CDR3s include the opening cysteine and the closing phenylalanine or tryptophan. D genes are given only for firm matches. Size tells how often a clone was seen (once, few, many) or the class of an expanded clone, and some rows leave it out.

TRBD1 | TRBV9 | NA | CASSAHRGGLDTEAFF
TRBD2 | TRBV3-1/TRBV3-2 | NA | CASSQDRLAGVADTQYF
NA | TRBV27 | once | CASRAGFTDTQYF
NA | TRBV28 | NA | CASSPHGGSLEAFF
TRBD2 | TRBV9 | once | CASSAPGLAVREQFF
NA | TRBV19 | NA | CASSINGDSTWYQPQHF
TRBD2 | TRBV15 | NA | CATSPSGRVSGANVLTF
TRBD1 | TRBV5-4 | NA | CASTGTGQSYGYTF
TRBD1 | TRBV12-5 | once | CASGLADRAAYEQYF
NA | TRBV7-2 | NA | CASSLGQTTGSGYTF